Presented here are 31 T cell receptor beta chains from one specimen sequenced in a study of OX40 agonist ivuxolimab in advanced cancers. Assay: immunoSEQ multiplex PCR; the TCRdb copy retains only in-frame clones and omits some. The sample records about 68,000 clones, about 79% being singletons. The sample was CD4+ or CD8+ T cells sorted from blood, taken in a trial of the OX40 agonist ivuxolimab. The origin of the receptors is an adult with an advanced solid tumor such as melanoma, head and neck, liver or kidney cancer.

This clone was detected only once. V and J are TRBV27 and TRBJ2-3, with 11 bases identical to TRBD2. CDR1 is MNHEY and CDR2 is SMNVEV in the germline V gene (reference sequence). The trim removed 2 bases at V and 7 bases at J, leaving 11 bases unmatched. The CDR3 runs to 17 residues. The CDR3 sequence: CASSLRSFTSGSNTQYF. DNA of the CDR3: TGTGCCAGCAGTTTAAGGTCCTTTACTAGCGGGAGTAATACGCAGTATTTT.

Details on this clone: The same CDR3 arises from other DNA sequences in this sample as well. This chain's CDR3 is CASSQAPGWGTGELFF. In DNA, the CDR3 is TGCGCCAGCAGCCAAGCGCCAGGGTGGGGTACCGGGGAGCTGTTTTTT. The chain employs TRBV4-1 and TRBJ2-2, with D perhaps matching TRBD1 (5 bases). The germline V gene has CDR1 MGHRA and CDR2 YSYEKL. V was clipped by 1 base and J by 5 bases, with 14 bases between them. The CDR3 extends over 16 amino acids.

The V and J genes are TRBV7-9 and TRBJ2-2; 8 positions match TRBD2. Germline assignment: CDR1 SEHNR and CDR2 FQNEAQ (reference sequence). Trimming at V came to 5 bases and at J to 6 bases, leaving 2 bases not matched to a gene. This CDR3 has 13 residues. The DNA for the CDR3 is TGTGCCAGCAGCCGGACTAGCCCCGGGGAGCTGTTTTTT. Its protein is CASSRTSPGELFF.

This chain connects TRBV28 to TRBJ1-2; TRBD1 might be the D (6 bases). V lost 2 bases and J lost 7, with 20 bases in between. The CDR3 covers 16 residues. Looked up from germline, CDR1 is MDHEN and CDR2 is SYDVKM. CDR3 coding DNA: TGTGCCAGCAGTTTAGGGGGGGGCGCGAGGGAATCTGGCTACACCTTC. Its translation is CASSLGGGARESGYTF.

This clone has only one observation. The V gene is TRBV13, the J gene TRBJ1-2; 9 bases match TRBD1. The CDR3 sequence is 12 residues long. In germline, CDR1 is PRHDT, CDR2 FYEKMQ (reference sequence). V trimming: 5 bases; J trimming: 8 bases; junction bases outside the gene matches: 3. CDR3 region: CASSRTGVGYTF. The DNA of the CDR3 is TGTGCCAGCAGCCGGACAGGGGTCGGCTACACCTTC.

V usage is TRBV6-5 and J usage is TRBJ2-3; tentatively, D is TRBD2 (5 bases). The V gene lost 5 bases and the J gene lost 4 bases, with 10 bases spanning the gap. The CDR3 is 13 amino acids. Germline CDR1 reads MNHEY; CDR2 reads SVGAGI. The CDR3 protein is CASSLPGADTQYF. In nucleotides, the CDR3 is TGTGCCAGCAGTCTCCCCGGGGCAGATACGCAGTATTTT.

J is TRBJ2-5 and V is TRBV21-1; the table's TRBD1 call for D was not verified on the DNA. TRBV21-1 is shown as a pseudogene. This CDR3 is built from 18 residues. CDR3 region: CASSKTIRDRGHGETQYF. The CDR3 DNA follows: TGTGCCAGCAGCAAAACCATCCGGGACAGGGGGCATGGGGAGACCCAGTACTTC.

This chain joins TRBV11-2 and TRBJ2-2, with D perhaps TRBD2 (6 bases). From germline, CDR1 is SGHAT and CDR2 FQNNGV. This CDR3 has 17 amino acids. The V end was cut by 4 bases, the J end by 0 bases, with 15 bases between. CDR3 protein: CASSSIARLANTGELFF. The CDR3 DNA is TGTGCCAGCAGCTCCATAGCCCGACTAGCGAACACCGGGGAGCTGTTTTTT.

J is TRBJ1-2 and V is TRBV7-2; D is unresolved. This CDR3 has 14 amino acids. Trimming removed 5 bases at V and 8 bases at J, with 18 bases between. Germline CDR1 SGHTA, CDR2 FQGNSA. CDR3: CASSPPARLRGYTF. In DNA form, the CDR3 reads TGTGCCAGCAGCCCCCCCGCACGGCTACGGGGCTACACCTTC.

For this clone: Germline and junction disagree at one end, which may indicate a read error. The chain is built from TRBV9 and TRBJ2-3, with TRBD2 matching over 10 bases. Per the germline V gene, CDR1 is SGDLS and CDR2 is YYNGEE. The CDR3 has 16 residues. The chain's CDR3 is CASSTGASGSKDTQYF. For the CDR3, the DNA is TGTGCCAGCAGTACGGGGGCTAGCGGGAGCAAAGATACGCAGTATTTT.

The gene calls are TRBV19 and TRBJ2-5, with a possible D match to TRBD1 (5 bases). The CDR3 is 14 residues long. V dropped 2 bases and J dropped 2 bases, with 9 bases sitting between them. CDR1 LNHDA and CDR2 SQIVND come from the germline V gene (reference sequence). The CDR3: CASSIQGGQETQYF. CDR3 nucleotides: TGTGCCAGTAGTATACAGGGTGGACAAGAGACCCAGTACTTC.

The chain has TRBV7-2 and TRBJ2-3; unclear D gene. Trimming took off 3 bases at V and 0 bases at J, with 7 bases between the two ends. The CDR3 extends over 14 amino acids. CDR1 and CDR2 (germline): SGHTA, FQGNSA. CDR3 in amino acids: CASSFGQSTDTQYF. Here the CDR3 DNA reads TGTGCCAGCAGCTTCGGCCAGAGCACAGATACGCAGTATTTT.

For the CDR3, the DNA is TGTGCCAGCAGCTTAGATCTGGGGAATGAGCAGTTCTTC. This translates into CASSLDLGNEQFF. The chain carries TRBV7-2 and TRBJ2-1; no definite D call. V gave up 1 base and J gave up 7 bases, with 8 bases separating them. The germline CDR1 and CDR2 sequences are SGHTA and FQGNSA. This CDR3 region has 13 residues.

There are a few counts of this clone. This chain joins TRBV7-3 and TRBJ2-5; 7 bases are shared with TRBD1. The CDR3 is 14 amino acids. CDR1 is SGHTA and CDR2 is FQGTGA in the germline V gene. V shed 5 bases, J shed 5 bases, and the junction held 8 bases outside the gene matches. CDR3 sequence (DNA): TGTGCCAGCAGCATGGGACAGCCTGGGGAGACCCAGTACTTC. Residues: CASSMGQPGETQYF.

The chain employs TRBV6-4 and TRBJ2-4, with 7 nucleotides matching TRBD2. This CDR3 is 11 amino acids long. The V gene end was trimmed by 6 bases and the J gene end by 13 bases; junction bases not matched to a gene: 6. The germline gives CDR1 MRHNA, CDR2 SNTAGT. The CDR3 DNA sequence: TGTGCCAGCAGGGGAGGGAGGGTCCAGTACTTC. Translated, it gives CASRGGRVQYF.

This chain connects TRBV7-9 to TRBJ1-4; TRBD1 matches 8 bases. The V gene end was trimmed by 6 bases and the J gene end by 3 bases; junction bases not matched to a gene: 3. This CDR3 spans 14 amino acids. Germline CDR1 is SEHNR and CDR2 is FQNEAQ (reference sequence). The CDR3 sequence: CASSLDRANEKLFF. As DNA, the CDR3 is TGTGCCAGCAGTCTGGACAGGGCTAATGAAAAACTGTTTTTT. The whole variable domain, remainder taken from reference TRBV7-9 and TRBJ1-4, is DTGVSQNPRHKITKRGQNVTFRCDPISEHNRLYWYRQTLGQGPEFLTYFQNEAQLEKSRLLSDRFSAERPKGSFSTLEIQRTEQGDSAMYLCASSLDRANEKLFFGSGTQLSVL.

The chain carries TRBV7-9 and TRBJ1-4; D possibly corresponds to TRBD1 (6 bases). Trimming cost V 5 bases and J 8 bases, with 12 bases left between them. Germline CDR1 and CDR2: SEHNR and FQNEAQ (reference sequence). The CDR3 is made up of 13 amino acids. CDR3 sequence: CASSRGYQEKLFF. The CDR3 nucleotides read TGTGCCAGCAGCAGGGGGTATCAGGAAAAACTGTTTTTT. The full variable domain, completed using reference TRBV7-9 and TRBJ1-4, is DTGVSQNPRHKITKRGQNVTFRCDPISEHNRLYWYRQTLGQGPEFLTYFQNEAQLEKSRLLSDRFSAERPKGSFSTLEIQRTEQGDSAMYLCASSRGYQEKLFFGSGTQLSVL.

This clone was recorded once. CDR3 loop: CASMIGRVGQPQHF. In DNA form, the CDR3 reads TGTGCCAGCATGATCGGCAGGGTGGGTCAGCCCCAGCATTTT. The chain has TRBV2 and TRBJ1-5, with D maybe TRBD1 (5 bases). V was shortened by 7 bases and J by 6 bases, with 16 bases between the two germline ends. Germline loops: CDR1 SNHLY, CDR2 FYNNEI. This CDR3 is built from 14 residues.

The chain recombines TRBV27 with TRBJ1-3; D ambiguous. This CDR3 has 17 residues. Germline-derived CDR1 and CDR2 are MNHEY and SMNVEV (reference sequence). Trimming pared 2 bases from V and 2 bases from J, leaving 16 bases between. The CDR3 is CASSLVPGGGTGNTIYF. CDR3 DNA: TGTGCCAGCAGTTTAGTGCCGGGCGGAGGGACTGGAAACACCATATATTTT.

This clone showed up just a few times. The chain employs TRBV27 and TRBJ2-5; perhaps TRBD1 as D (5 bases). The V gene lost 3 bases and the J gene lost 2 bases, with 7 bases spanning the gap. Germline lookup yields CDR1 MNHEY and CDR2 SMNVEV (reference sequence). This CDR3 contains 13 residues. The CDR3: CASSFHRQETQYF. DNA for the CDR3: TGTGCCAGCAGTTTTCACAGGCAAGAGACCCAGTACTTC.

The V call is TRBV30, the J call TRBJ1-5; weak D call: TRBD1 (6 bases). V was pared by 5 bases and J by 7 bases, with 15 bases between. In germline, CDR1 is GTSNPN, CDR2 SVGIG (reference sequence). This CDR3 contains 13 residues. Here the CDR3 reads CAWARGGEQPQHF. The CDR3 DNA sequence: TGTGCCTGGGCCCGGGGGGGCGAACAGCCCCAGCATTTT.

The chain carries TRBV9 and TRBJ1-3; no clear D gene. CDR3 length equals 16 residues. The V end was cut by 3 bases, the J end by 2 bases, with 15 bases between. The germline gives CDR1 SGDLS, CDR2 YYNGEE. CDR3 protein: CASSAPSAIPGNTIYF. As DNA, the CDR3 is TGTGCCAGCAGCGCTCCCTCGGCGATACCTGGAAACACCATATATTTT.

This chain links TRBV11-2 with TRBJ2-3, with 9 bases identical to TRBD2. This CDR3 contains 16 residues. In germline, CDR1 is SGHAT, CDR2 FQNNGV. V lost 3 bases to trimming and J lost 2 bases; unmatched junction nucleotides: 6. CDR3 sequence reads: CASSFLASGATDTQYF. In nucleotides, the CDR3 is TGTGCCAGCAGCTTTTTAGCTAGCGGGGCCACAGATACGCAGTATTTT.

A few counts support this clone. This chain joins TRBV6-6 and TRBJ2-4, with D perhaps TRBD1 or TRBD2 (5 bases each). V dropped 6 bases and J dropped 3 bases, with 15 bases sitting between them. The CDR3 loop spans 15 amino acids. CDR1 and CDR2 (germline): MNHNY, SVGAGI (reference sequence). Here the CDR3 DNA reads TGTGCCAGCAGCCGATTTGGGGGAGACAAAAACATTCAGTACTTC. Protein: CASSRFGGDKNIQYF.

This clone was recorded once. The chain is built from TRBV5-1 and TRBJ2-2; weak D call: TRBD2 (6 bases). There are 16 residues in the CDR3. CDR1 and CDR2 (germline): SGHRS, YFSETQ. V lost 4 bases and J 5 bases, leaving 18 bases between the germline ends. The CDR3 DNA reads as TGCGCCAGCAGCAGAACCGGGAGTCGAGGGACCGGGGAGCTGTTTTTT. Translating it yields CASSRTGSRGTGELFF.

The rearrangement links TRBV7-9 to TRBJ2-1, with D uncertain. Trimming removed 2 bases at V and 8 bases at J, with 4 bases between. The CDR3 is 11 residues long. Germline CDR1 is SEHNR and CDR2 is FQNEAQ (reference sequence). CDR3 region: CASSLSDEQFF. The CDR3 DNA sequence: TGTGCCAGCAGCTTAAGCGATGAGCAGTTCTTC.

The chain is built from TRBV6-1 and TRBJ1-5; tentatively, D is TRBD1 (5 bases). CDR1 is MNHNS, CDR2 SASEGT, per germline. CDR3 length equals 16 residues. V lost 2 bases, J lost 9 bases, and 20 bases lay in between. The CDR3 coding sequence is TGTGCCAGCAGTGAAACTAGGGACGTCGGTATGAGGCCCCAGCATTTT. Its protein is CASSETRDVGMRPQHF.

CDR3 amino acids: CASIPRPDTYEQYF. The CDR3 bases are TGTGCCAGCATACCTCGGCCGGACACCTACGAGCAGTACTTC. The chain joins TRBV11-2 to TRBJ2-7, with a weak D call TRBD1 (5 bases). The germline V gene has CDR1 SGHAT and CDR2 FQNNGV. V was shortened by 7 bases and J by 2 bases, with 15 bases between the two germline ends. There are 14 residues in the CDR3.

The V call is TRBV7-9, the J call TRBJ2-3, with D tentatively TRBD1 (5 bases). CDR1 and CDR2 (germline): SEHNR, FQNEAQ (reference sequence). Between the trimmed V and J ends, which lost 6 bases and 0 bases, there was a span of 7 bases. CDR3 length: 13 residues. The CDR3 sequence: CASRRGSTDTQYF. The CDR3 nucleotides read TGTGCCAGCAGAAGGGGCAGCACAGATACGCAGTATTTT.

The chain is built from TRBV10-1 and TRBJ2-5; 7 positions match TRBD2. Germline assignment: CDR1 WNHNN and CDR2 SYGVQD (reference sequence). The CDR3 covers 16 residues. After removal of 5 bases from V and 1 base from J, the junction contained 10 bases not matched to a gene. The CDR3 bases are TGCGCCAGCAGTCAGGAACGAGCGGGGACCCAAGAGACCCAGTACTTC. Protein product: CASSQERAGTQETQYF.

The chain has TRBV10-2 and TRBJ1-1; D gene uncertain. V lost 8 bases, J lost 0 bases, and 10 bases lay in between. Germline values: CDR1 WSHSY, CDR2 SAAADI. CDR3 length: 13 residues. CDR3: CASGLTVNTEAFF. The CDR3 nucleotides read TGCGCCAGCGGCCTCACGGTGAACACTGAAGCTTTCTTT.